The present TCR beta chain was sequenced within a study of blood T cells in healthy people across ages. The second PCR ran about 7 to 12 cycles with a sample-barcoded 5' primer and J-beta primers. TCRdb itself ran the 5' RACE reads through MiXCR, one entry per CDR3 protein. Of 350,000 to 450,000 distinct CDR3 sequences listed, roughly half were seen once; the top ten hold 45% to 55%. The CDR3 spans 16 residues. Germline-derived CDR1 and CDR2 are DFQATT and SNEGSKA (reference sequence). V shed 5 bases and J 5 bases; nucleotides not matched to a gene: 16. A few counts support this clonotype. The antigen remains unidentified. General observations from the study: Unsorted PBMC material precluded a definitive naive versus antigen-experienced comparison. Strong correlation was found linking TCR beta diversity to naive T cell percentage.

The sequencing sample was made of blood. The chain carries TRBV20-1 and TRBJ2-7; 9 nucleotides match TRBD2. This receptor was obtained from a man aged 60 to 69 in good health. CDR3 protein: CSAPSWESGRPNEQYF. In nucleotides, the CDR3 is TGCAGTGCTCCCTCTTGGGAGAGCGGGAGGCCGAACGAGCAGTACTTC.